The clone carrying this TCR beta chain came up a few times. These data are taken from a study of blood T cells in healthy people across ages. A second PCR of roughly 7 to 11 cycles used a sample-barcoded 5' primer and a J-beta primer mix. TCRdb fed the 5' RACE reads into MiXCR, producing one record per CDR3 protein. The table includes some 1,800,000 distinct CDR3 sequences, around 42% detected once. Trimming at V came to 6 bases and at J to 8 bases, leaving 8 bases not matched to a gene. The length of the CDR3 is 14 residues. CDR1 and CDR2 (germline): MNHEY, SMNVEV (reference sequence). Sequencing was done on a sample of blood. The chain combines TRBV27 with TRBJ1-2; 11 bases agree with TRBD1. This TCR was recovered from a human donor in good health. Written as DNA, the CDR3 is TGTGCCAGCAGCCCAGGGACAGGGGGAGGGGGCTACACCTTC. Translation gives CASSPGTGGGGYTF.